This T cell receptor (beta chain) was obtained from a study of regulatory T cells in long-lasting Graves disease. Time point indicated: newly diagnosed GD, antithyroid drugs for less than 3 months. PBMC RNA served as the TCR library source. With iRepertoire HTBI primers and Arm-PCR of CDR3 regions, TCR beta libraries were built. TCRdb re-called the multiplex PCR reads with MiXCR, one entry per CDR3 protein. In the table there are 450,000 to 500,000 distinct CDR3 sequences, 15% to 20% of which are singletons. Unmatched junction bases numbered 11, after V lost 3 bases and J lost 3 bases. Germline loops: CDR1 SGHDN, CDR2 FVKESK. The CDR3 is made up of 16 amino acids. These records were also assigned to another study, of T cells in Graves' hyperthyroidism and ophthalmopathy. From that paper: HTBI primers were used for first-round RT-PCR of the TCR CDR3.

Sequences were derived from peripheral blood mononuclear cells (PBMCs), sampled at new diagnosis, from a patient treated with antithyroid drugs. The receptor's source is a man aged 35 to 55 with Graves disease. J is TRBJ2-7 and V is TRBV14; 7 bases line up with TRBD2. The CDR3 bases are TGTGCCAGCAGCCATTTACTAGCGCGTAACTACTACGAGCAGTACTTC. Translating it yields CASSHLLARNYYEQYF. Combining the CDR3 with reference TRBV14 and TRBJ2-7 gives the whole variable domain EAGVTQFPSHSVIEKGQTVTLRCDPISGHDNLYWYRRVMGKEIKFLLHFVKESKQDESGMPNNRFLAERTGGTYSTLKVQPAELEDSGVYFCASSHLLARNYYEQYFGPGTRLTVT.